Described below is a single TCR beta chain sequence and its context. This CDR3 is also generated by other DNA sequences in the sample. These data come from a study of blood T cell repertoires in COVID-19. About the study: Samples representing acute and convalescent COVID-19 were sourced from the United States, Italy and Spain. Nucleic acid was either cDNA or gDNA, and it came from T cells, B-cell-depleted T cells, or PBMCs.

In the authors' workflow: Quantification of nucleated cells was approximated via reference gene primer amplification. Data came from immunoSEQ multiplex PCR; TCRdb stores just in-frame clones and leaves some out. That table supplies the V and J calls and clone size; D and trimming were determined from the DNA. The sample has 150,000 to 200,000 clones; more than 75% are singletons. This CDR3 has 13 amino acids. Germline CDR1 is SGDLS and CDR2 is YYNGEE. V was pared by 2 bases and J by 5 bases, with 1 base of the junction left unmatched. The sequenced sample was peripheral blood. This rearrangement joins TRBV9 to TRBJ2-4; TRBD1 matches at 7 bases. The TCR comes from a woman in her 50s with active or convalescent COVID-19. The CDR3 DNA reads TGTGCCAGCAGCGTTGGGACAGAAAACATTCAGTACTTC. Its translation is CASSVGTENIQYF.